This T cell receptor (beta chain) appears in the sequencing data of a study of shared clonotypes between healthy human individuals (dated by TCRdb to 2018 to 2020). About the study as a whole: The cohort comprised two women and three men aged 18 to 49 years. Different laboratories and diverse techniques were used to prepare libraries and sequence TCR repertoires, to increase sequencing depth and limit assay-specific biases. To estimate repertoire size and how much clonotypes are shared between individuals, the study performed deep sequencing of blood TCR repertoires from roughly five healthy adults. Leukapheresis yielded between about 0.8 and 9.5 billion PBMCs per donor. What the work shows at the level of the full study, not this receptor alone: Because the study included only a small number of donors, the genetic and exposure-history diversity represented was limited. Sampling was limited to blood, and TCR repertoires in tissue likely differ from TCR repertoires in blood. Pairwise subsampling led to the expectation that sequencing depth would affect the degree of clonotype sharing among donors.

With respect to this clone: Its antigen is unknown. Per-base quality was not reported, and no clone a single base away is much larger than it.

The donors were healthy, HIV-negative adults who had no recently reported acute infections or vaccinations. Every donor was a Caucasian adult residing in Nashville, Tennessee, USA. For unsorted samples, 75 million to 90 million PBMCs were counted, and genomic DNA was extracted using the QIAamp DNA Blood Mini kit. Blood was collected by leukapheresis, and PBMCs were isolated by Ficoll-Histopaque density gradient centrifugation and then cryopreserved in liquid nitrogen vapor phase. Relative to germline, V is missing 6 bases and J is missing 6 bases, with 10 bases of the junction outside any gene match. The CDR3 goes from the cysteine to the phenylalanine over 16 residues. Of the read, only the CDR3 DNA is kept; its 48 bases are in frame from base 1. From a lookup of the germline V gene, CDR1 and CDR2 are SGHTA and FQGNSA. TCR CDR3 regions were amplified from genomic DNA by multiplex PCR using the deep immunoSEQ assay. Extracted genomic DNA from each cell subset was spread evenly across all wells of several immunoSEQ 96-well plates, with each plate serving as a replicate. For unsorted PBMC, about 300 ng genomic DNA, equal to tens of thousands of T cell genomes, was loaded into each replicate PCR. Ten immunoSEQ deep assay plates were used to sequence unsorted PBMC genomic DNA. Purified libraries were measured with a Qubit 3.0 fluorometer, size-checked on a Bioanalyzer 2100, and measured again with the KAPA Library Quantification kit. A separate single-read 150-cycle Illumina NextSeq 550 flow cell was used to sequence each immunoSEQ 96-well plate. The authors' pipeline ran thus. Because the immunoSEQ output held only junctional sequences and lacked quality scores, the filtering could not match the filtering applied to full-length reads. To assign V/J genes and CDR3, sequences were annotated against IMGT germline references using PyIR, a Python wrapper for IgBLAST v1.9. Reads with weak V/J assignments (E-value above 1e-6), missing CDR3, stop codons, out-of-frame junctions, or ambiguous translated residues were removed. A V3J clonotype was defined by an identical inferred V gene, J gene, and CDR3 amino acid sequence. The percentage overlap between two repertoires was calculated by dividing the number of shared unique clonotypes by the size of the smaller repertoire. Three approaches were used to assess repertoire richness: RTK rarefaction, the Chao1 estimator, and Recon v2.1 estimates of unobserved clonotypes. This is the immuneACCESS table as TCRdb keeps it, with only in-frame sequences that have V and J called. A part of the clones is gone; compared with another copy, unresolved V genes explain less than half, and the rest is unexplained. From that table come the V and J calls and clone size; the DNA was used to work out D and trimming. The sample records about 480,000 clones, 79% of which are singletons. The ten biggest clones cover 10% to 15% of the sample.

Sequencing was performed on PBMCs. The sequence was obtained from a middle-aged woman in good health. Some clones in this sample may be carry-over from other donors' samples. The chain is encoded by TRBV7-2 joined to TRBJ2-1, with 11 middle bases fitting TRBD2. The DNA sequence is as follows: TGTGCCAGCAGTCCACCCGGGACTAGCGGTTTCAATGAGCAGTTCTTC. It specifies CASSPPGTSGFNEQFF.